The next 21 T cell receptor beta chains were all read from a single sample in a study of identical twins. Each CDR3 protein gets one entry after TCRdb re-called the 5' RACE reads with MiXCR. The sample lists 250,000 to 300,000 distinct CDR3 sequences, roughly 10% occurring once. These sequences were also reported in another study, on yellow fever vaccine responses in identical twins.

Sequencing used CD8+ T cells sorted from blood. Source of these receptors: a woman younger than 35 in good health.

This clonotype was recorded at least ten times. The chain joins TRBV29-1 to TRBJ2-4, with 15 nucleotides matching TRBD2. Trimming took 5 bases from V and 7 from J; bases not matched to a gene: 12. Germline lookup yields CDR1 SQVTM and CDR2 ANQGSEA. This CDR3 is built from 17 residues. The CDR3 sequence: CSVQGLAGGPIGNIQYF. The CDR3 nucleotides read TGCAGCGTTCAAGGACTAGCGGGAGGGCCGATTGGGAACATTCAGTACTTC.

This clonotype came up a few times. The V gene is TRBV12-5, the J gene TRBJ2-3; D remains ambiguous. CDR1 LGHNT and CDR2 FRNRAP come from the germline V gene. The CDR3 is made up of 12 amino acids. V lost 4 bases and J lost 4, with 6 bases in between. For the CDR3, the DNA is TGTGCTAGTGGTTCCCGCCCAGATACGCAGTATTTT. It encodes CASGSRPDTQYF.

This clonotype has only a few counts. V usage is TRBV30 and J usage is TRBJ2-3; D is uncertain. The V gene lost 0 bases and the J gene lost 4 bases, with 5 bases spanning the gap. This CDR3 region has 12 residues. The germline gives CDR1 GTSNPN, CDR2 SVGIG (reference sequence). In nucleotides, the CDR3 is TGTGCCTGGAGTGTACTCGCAGATACGCAGTATTTT. As protein: CAWSVLADTQYF.

The CDR3 protein is CASSLEWLADTDTQYF. The CDR3 DNA reads TGTGCCAGCAGCTTAGAATGGCTAGCGGACACAGATACGCAGTATTTT. The chain is built from TRBV11-2 and TRBJ2-3; 7 nucleotides match TRBD2. In germline, CDR1 is SGHAT, CDR2 FQNNGV. The CDR3 runs 16 residues. After removal of 0 bases from V and 2 bases from J, the junction contained 5 bases not matched to a gene.

This clonotype was found many times. CDR3: CASSPIATGELFF. In DNA form, the CDR3 reads TGTGCCAGCAGCCCTATCGCCACCGGGGAGCTGTTTTTT. The rearrangement links TRBV7-9 to TRBJ2-2; D gene ambiguous. Germline CDR1 and CDR2: SEHNR and FQNEAQ (reference sequence). The V end was cut by 5 bases, the J end by 4 bases, with 8 bases between. CDR3 length equals 13 residues.

This clonotype came up a few times. This sequence joins TRBV27 and TRBJ1-5; D is uncertain. This CDR3 is 13 amino acids long. Per germline, CDR1 MNHEY and CDR2 SMNVEV (reference sequence). The ends were cut back, 8 bases at V and 2 bases at J, with 10 bases in the middle. This CDR3 reads CASRPGGNQPQHF. CDR3 DNA: TGTGCCAGCCGTCCCGGAGGCAATCAGCCCCAGCATTTT.

This clonotype was seen a few times. The J gene is TRBJ1-2, the V gene TRBV7-9, with a possible D match to TRBD1 (6 bases). The ends were cut back, 9 bases at V and 0 bases at J, with 17 bases in the middle. This CDR3 contains 15 residues. Germline V gives CDR1 SEHNR, CDR2 FQNEAQ (reference sequence). The CDR3: CASLGPQGANYGYTF. The CDR3 nucleotides read TGTGCCAGTTTAGGTCCACAGGGAGCTAACTATGGCTACACCTTC.

The V and J genes are TRBV28 and TRBJ2-4; tentative D call: TRBD2 (6 bases). The CDR3 extends over 19 amino acids. V was cut by 5 bases and J by 0 bases, with 23 bases left in between. The germline CDR1 and CDR2 sequences are MDHEN and SYDVKM. The CDR3 nucleotides read TGTGCCAGCAGTCTCGGGACTCTTAAGCCCAACCGAGCCAAAAACATTCAGTACTTC. It translates to CASSLGTLKPNRAKNIQYF.

This clonotype was observed at least ten times. The CDR3 region has the DNA TGTGCCAGCAGCTTACTCCACGGGGGATCCCCCTACGAGCAGTACTTC. It translates to CASSLLHGGSPYEQYF. V and J are TRBV7-9 and TRBJ2-7; a possible D gene is TRBD2 (6 bases). Germline CDR1 is SEHNR and CDR2 is FQNEAQ (reference sequence). The CDR3 is 16 residues long. Trimming removed 2 bases at V and 2 bases at J, with 16 bases between.

This clonotype came up many times. This chain joins TRBV4-2 and TRBJ2-7; 8 bases are shared with TRBD2. V lost 1 base to trimming and J lost 3 bases; unmatched junction nucleotides: 14. The CDR3 has 18 amino acids. CDR1 is LGHNA and CDR2 is YNFKEQ in the germline V gene. The CDR3 DNA is TGTGCCAGCAGCCAAGTTTGGGAAGAGCGCGGGGGGATCTACGAGCAGTACTTC. Its translation: CASSQVWEERGGIYEQYF.

In this sample, this clonotype turned up many times. This sequence joins TRBV20-1 and TRBJ2-7; D tentatively reads TRBD1 or TRBD2 (5 bases each). The CDR3 contains 12 residues. Germline V gives CDR1 DFQATT, CDR2 SNEGSKA (reference sequence). The germline V and J ends were trimmed by 4 bases and 2 bases, with 9 bases remaining between them. The CDR3 region is CSANQGAYEQYF. CDR3 nucleotide sequence: TGCAGTGCTAACCAGGGAGCCTACGAGCAGTACTTC.

The rearrangement joins TRBV20-1 to TRBJ2-2; the match to TRBD2 covers 15 bases. The ends lost 0 bases at V and 5 bases at J; junction bases unmatched: 7. The germline V gene has CDR1 DFQATT and CDR2 SNEGSKA (reference sequence). This CDR3 is 18 amino acids long. Here the CDR3 reads CSARDRPGLAGGTGELFF. The CDR3 DNA reads TGCAGTGCTAGAGATAGGCCGGGACTAGCGGGGGGTACCGGGGAGCTGTTTTTT.

This clonotype was seen only a few times. The CDR3, as DNA: TGTGCCAGCAGTTTGGCCCCGGGACAGCCCCAGTACTTC. Translated: CASSLAPGQPQYF. V usage is TRBV27 and J usage is TRBJ2-7, with TRBD1 matching over 7 bases. The junction had 9 bases not matched to a gene; V was cut back by 3 bases and J by 10 bases. The CDR3 has 13 amino acids. Germline V CDR1 and CDR2: MNHEY, SMNVEV (reference sequence).

This clonotype was found many times. The rearrangement joins TRBV12-3 or TRBV12-4 to TRBJ1-4; D is undetermined. Trimming took off 3 bases at V and 8 bases at J, with 13 bases between the two ends. The CDR3 length is 14 residues. The chain's CDR3 is CASSLDREKEKLFF. The CDR3 coding sequence is TGTGCCAGCAGTTTGGATAGGGAGAAGGAAAAACTGTTTTTT.

Many counts were recorded for this clonotype. The chain combines TRBV6-1 with TRBJ1-4; no reliable D call. Per germline, CDR1 MNHNS and CDR2 SASEGT. CDR3 size: 13 residues. Trimming removed 7 bases at V and 7 bases at J, with 13 bases between. The CDR3 sequence is CASTRVRGEKLFF. CDR3 nucleotides: TGTGCCAGCACAAGGGTACGCGGTGAAAAACTGTTTTTT.

V is TRBV6-2 or TRBV6-3 and J is TRBJ2-7, with D perhaps matching TRBD1 (5 bases). Germline CDR1 is MNHEY and CDR2 is SVGEGT. The CDR3 spans 13 residues. Trimming stripped 3 bases from V and 6 bases from J, with 12 bases between. The CDR3 DNA sequence: TGTGCCAGCAGTTATAAAGGGGCAGGCGAGCAGTACTTC. It translates to CASSYKGAGEQYF.

This clonotype was observed a few times. The chain has TRBV30 and TRBJ2-7, with TRBD1 matching 7 bases. The trim removed 1 base at V and 2 bases at J, leaving 5 bases unmatched. From germline, CDR1 is GTSNPN and CDR2 SVGIG (reference sequence). The CDR3 length is 14 residues. CDR3 sequence (DNA): TGTGCCTGGAGTGGTCCGGACAGGACCTACGAGCAGTACTTC. Translated: CAWSGPDRTYEQYF.

The CDR3 here is CATQGSSYNEQFF. In nucleotides, the CDR3 is TGCGCTACGCAAGGGAGCTCCTACAATGAGCAGTTCTTC. The chain carries TRBV10-1 and TRBJ2-1; a weak D match, TRBD2 (5 bases). The CDR3 runs 13 residues. From germline, CDR1 is WNHNN and CDR2 SYGVQD (reference sequence).

The table lists this clonotype with many counts. The chain is built from TRBV25-1 and TRBJ2-6; TRBD1 matches at 9 bases. J was trimmed by 0 bases and V by 3 bases; bases with no gene match: 3. CDR3 length: 17 residues. The germline V gene encodes CDR1 MGHDK and CDR2 SYGVNS. The CDR3 coding sequence is TGTGCCAGCAGTGATAGGACAGGGGACTCTGGGGCCAACGTCCTGACTTTC. It yields the protein CASSDRTGDSGANVLTF.

In its sample, this clonotype was seen many times. This sequence joins TRBV10-3 and TRBJ2-1; the D gene is possibly TRBD2 (6 bases). V was cut by 3 bases and J by 2 bases, with 14 bases left in between. Germline V gene sequence: CDR1 ENHRY, CDR2 SYGVKD. The CDR3 runs to 16 residues. The CDR3 sequence is CAISDKSSGPYNEQFF. The DNA for the CDR3 is TGTGCCATCAGTGACAAGAGTAGCGGCCCCTACAATGAGCAGTTCTTC.

The chain recombines TRBV20-1 with TRBJ2-7, with 10 bases lining up with TRBD2. The CDR3 has 14 residues. CDR1 is DFQATT, CDR2 SNEGSKA, per germline (reference sequence). With 5 bases clipped from V and 5 bases from J, the junction kept 9 bases outside the gene matches. CDR3 nucleotides: TGCAGTGCTTACCCTAGCGGGAGTCTTAACGAGCAGTACTTC. This translates into CSAYPSGSLNEQYF.